What follows are 30 T cell receptor beta chains derived from one specimen sequenced in a study of human T cells and chemical hapten exposure (dated by TCRdb to about 2021). Receptors were amplified or captured by RACE. Sequencing used a NextSeq 500. TCRdb reprocessed the public reads (quality trimming at Q25 with fastp, clone calling with MiXCR) and kept in-frame beta chains. Each entry merges the rows of one CDR3 protein and shows their most common DNA and genes. The sample table shows tens of thousands of distinct CDR3 sequences, and about a tenth are seen once. More than 0.85% of the sample lies in the top ten. What the time point label conveys for this sample: patch test 3, about 24 weeks after DPC sensitization. According to the study, the label for this sample's treatment or condition signals: therapeutic diphenylcyclopropenone sensitization with weekly scalp DPC. The material sequenced was whole blood, taken in connection with sensitization to the hapten diphenylcyclopropenone (DPC). These receptors came from a woman aged 30 to 39 with alopecia areata. Some clones in this sample may be carry-over from other donors' samples.

This clonotype was observed a handful of times. V gene TRBV11-2 combines with J gene TRBJ2-1; no definite D call. Looked up from germline, CDR1 is SGHAT and CDR2 is FQNNGV. This CDR3 is 13 amino acids long. Trimming removed 0 bases at V and 6 bases at J, with 6 bases between. CDR3 amino acids: CASSLELSNEQFF. The CDR3 DNA is TGTGCCAGCAGCTTAGAACTCTCCAATGAGCAGTTCTTC. The variable domain in full, completed from reference TRBV11-2 and TRBJ2-1, reads EAGVAQSPRYKIIEKRQSVAFWCNPISGHATLYWYQQILGQGPKLLIQFQNNGVVDDSQLPKDRFSAERLKGVDSTLKIQPAKLEDSAVYLCASSLELSNEQFFGPGTRLTVL.

The table lists this clonotype with a few counts. The chain combines TRBV12-3 or TRBV12-4 with TRBJ2-5; TRBD2 matches at 13 bases. This CDR3 is built from 15 residues. V shed 5 bases, J shed 6 bases, and the junction held 6 bases outside the gene matches. The CDR3 sequence is CASSPTSGGVQTQYF. The CDR3 nucleotides read TGTGCCAGCAGTCCTACTAGCGGGGGGGTCCAGACCCAGTACTTC.

The gene calls are TRBV18 and TRBJ1-1; 10 bases align to TRBD1. The CDR3 sequence is 12 residues long. Germline CDR1 reads KGHSH; CDR2 reads LQKENI. V lost 6 bases, J lost 11 bases, and 6 bases stayed unmatched. The DNA for the CDR3 is TGTGCCAGCTCCCGGGACAGGGGTGCGGCTTTCTTT. This codes for CASSRDRGAAFF.

The rearrangement joins TRBV2 to TRBJ1-5; D is ambiguous. Germline V gene lookup returns CDR1 SNHLY and CDR2 FYNNEI. The CDR3 is 14 residues long. Trimming shortened V by 6 bases and J by 1 base, and 10 bases separated the two germline ends. CDR3 protein: CASSFRPSNQPQHF. The CDR3 nucleotides are TGTGCCAGCAGCTTTCGACCGAGCAATCAGCCCCAGCATTTT.

This clonotype appeared a few times. The rearrangement joins TRBV5-4 to TRBJ2-1; 7 bases match TRBD2. The CDR3 length is 14 residues. V shed 4 bases, J shed 9 bases, and the junction held 10 bases outside the gene matches. Germline V gene lookup returns CDR1 SGHNT and CDR2 YYREEE (reference sequence). The CDR3 is CASSPAQTGGEQFF. The CDR3 DNA follows: TGTGCCAGCAGCCCCGCTCAGACGGGGGGTGAGCAGTTCTTC.

This clonotype was observed many times. DNA for the CDR3: TGCAGTGCTACTCATAGCAATCAGCCCCAGCATTTT. Residues: CSATHSNQPQHF. The rearrangement joins TRBV20-1 to TRBJ1-5; unclear D gene. This CDR3 spans 12 amino acids. The V gene lost 4 bases and the J gene lost 0 bases, with 4 bases spanning the gap. CDR1 DFQATT and CDR2 SNEGSKA come from the germline V gene (reference sequence).

This clonotype has only a few counts. V gene TRBV27 combines with J gene TRBJ2-3, with 8 bases that match TRBD1. Unmatched junction bases numbered 9, after V lost 6 bases and J lost 4 bases. The CDR3 has 15 amino acids. From germline, CDR1 is MNHEY and CDR2 SMNVEV (reference sequence). DNA for the CDR3: TGTGCCAGCAGACGGCGGACAGGGTTAGCAGATACGCAGTATTTT. It specifies CASRRRTGLADTQYF.

The J gene is TRBJ1-6, the V gene TRBV28, with D uncertain. There are 14 residues in the CDR3. Germline V gene data show CDR1 as MDHEN and CDR2 as SYDVKM. The V gene lost 3 bases and the J gene lost 9 bases, with 12 bases spanning the gap. This CDR3 is CASSFTGIGSPLHF. The CDR3 bases are TGTGCCAGCAGTTTTACGGGGATCGGTTCACCCCTCCACTTT.

At least ten counts were recorded for this clonotype. This chain joins TRBV30 and TRBJ2-7; 7 nucleotides match TRBD1. The V gene's germline CDR1 is GTSNPN and CDR2 SVGIG (reference sequence). This CDR3 has 14 residues. Losses at the gene ends were 0 bases for V and 7 bases for J; bases not matched to a gene: 9. The CDR3 region is CAWSVSKGAREQYV. CDR3 nucleotides: TGTGCCTGGAGTGTATCTAAGGGGGCTCGGGAGCAGTACGTC.

In this sample, this clonotype turned up many times. This sequence joins TRBV6-2 or TRBV6-3 and TRBJ1-2; the D gene is possibly TRBD1 (5 bases). CDR1 MNHEY and CDR2 SVGEGT come from the germline V gene. The V end was cut by 5 bases, the J end by 6 bases, with 22 bases between. The CDR3 has 16 amino acids. The CDR3 spells CASSPHPHQGMDGYTF. CDR3 DNA: TGTGCCAGCAGTCCCCATCCCCATCAGGGAATGGATGGCTACACCTTC.

This clonotype appeared many times. J is TRBJ2-1 and V is TRBV21-1. TRBV21-1 is a known pseudogene. This CDR3 has 11 residues. Here the CDR3 DNA reads TGTGCCAGCAGCAACCCCAATGAGCAGTTCTTC. The encoded protein is CASSNPNEQFF.

This clonotype occurred a few times. The chain uses TRBV9 and TRBJ2-7; TRBD2 matches at 8 bases. Germline CDR1 is SGDLS and CDR2 is YYNGEE. CDR3 length: 15 residues. The V gene end was trimmed by 9 bases and the J gene end by 4 bases; junction bases not matched to a gene: 15. The CDR3 protein is CATTTGLATDYEQYV. The CDR3 DNA reads TGTGCCACCACAACCGGACTAGCAACTGATTACGAGCAGTACGTC.

Many counts were recorded for this clonotype. The chain couples TRBV6-6 to TRBJ1-1; the match to TRBD1 covers 10 bases. This CDR3 spans 15 amino acids. Per germline, CDR1 MNHNY and CDR2 SVGAGI (reference sequence). V lost 2 bases to trimming and J lost 5 bases; unmatched junction nucleotides: 5. CDR3 DNA sequence: TGTGCCAGCAGTTACCCCCCGGACAGGGGGACTGAAGCTTTCTTT. This encodes CASSYPPDRGTEAFF.

This clonotype has only a few counts. The CDR3 sequence: CATSRSSGGPENIQYF. The CDR3 DNA reads as TGTGCCACCAGCAGGTCTAGCGGGGGTCCTGAAAACATTCAGTACTTC. This chain connects TRBV15 to TRBJ2-4, with 10 positions matching TRBD2. Per the germline V gene, CDR1 is LNHNV and CDR2 is YYDKDF (reference sequence). The trim removed 3 bases at V and 5 bases at J, leaving 7 bases unmatched. The CDR3 runs to 16 residues.

As DNA, the CDR3 is TGTGCCAGCAGTTCACCGACAGGAGGGAGGTATGGCTACACCTTC. The encoded protein is CASSSPTGGRYGYTF. The rearrangement uses TRBV28 and TRBJ1-2; D perhaps matches TRBD1 (6 bases). Trimming removed 4 bases from V and 5 bases from J, with 17 bases in between. Germline V gene lookup returns CDR1 MDHEN and CDR2 SYDVKM. The CDR3 consists of 15 residues.

This clonotype was recorded at least ten times. This rearrangement joins TRBV28 to TRBJ1-6; no clear D gene. The CDR3 consists of 14 residues. Germline-derived CDR1 and CDR2 are MDHEN and SYDVKM. V lost 3 bases to trimming and J lost 8 bases, with 11 bases between them. The CDR3 DNA follows: TGTGCCAGCAGTTTGGCCCAGCTGTATTCACCCCTCCACTTT. Protein sequence: CASSLAQLYSPLHF.

A few counts support this clonotype. The chain is built from TRBV11-2 and TRBJ2-1; D gene ambiguous. The CDR3 consists of 19 residues. Trimming left V 0 bases short and J 0 bases short, with 18 bases between. The V gene's germline CDR1 is SGHAT and CDR2 FQNNGV. The CDR3 loop reads CASSLDRVTAYFSYNEQFF. The CDR3, as DNA: TGTGCCAGCAGCTTAGATAGGGTAACAGCCTATTTCTCCTACAATGAGCAGTTCTTC.

This clonotype was counted only a few times. CDR3 nucleotides: TGTGCCAGCAGCCAGAGGGCGGGGCCCTCGGAGGTCGAGACCCAGTACTTC. Translation gives CASSQRAGPSEVETQYF. The genes are TRBV7-9 and TRBJ2-5; a possible D gene is TRBD2 (6 bases). Trimming took 5 bases from V and 5 from J, leaving 24 bases between them. The CDR3 is 17 amino acids. Germline CDR1 and CDR2: SEHNR and FQNEAQ (reference sequence).

This clonotype was recorded a few times. The V and J genes are TRBV6-5 and TRBJ2-1; 11 bases fit TRBD2. The CDR3 is made up of 15 amino acids. The ends lost 4 bases at V and 3 bases at J; junction bases unmatched: 2. Germline lookup yields CDR1 MNHEY and CDR2 SVGAGI. CDR3 region: CASSSTSGDYNEQFF. CDR3 sequence (DNA): TGTGCCAGCAGTTCGACTAGCGGGGACTACAATGAGCAGTTCTTC.

The chain joins TRBV19 to TRBJ1-5, with 8 bases identical to TRBD1. CDR3 length: 18 amino acids. V shed 3 bases, J shed 2 bases, and the junction held 12 bases outside the gene matches. Germline CDR1 LNHDA, CDR2 SQIVND (reference sequence). DNA of the CDR3: TGTGCCAGTAGTATCGGGTCGGTAAGGGGACAGGGCAATCAGCCCCAGCATTTT. Its protein is CASSIGSVRGQGNQPQHF.

The J gene is TRBJ2-2, the V gene TRBV6-2 or TRBV6-3; 8 positions agree with TRBD2. The CDR3 contains 15 residues. Germline V gives CDR1 MNHEY, CDR2 SVGEGT. The junction had 4 bases not matched to a gene; V was cut back by 5 bases and J by 2 bases. The CDR3 DNA is TGTGCCAGCAGTCATATAGCGGGAAACACCGGGGAGCTGTTTTTT. Residues: CASSHIAGNTGELFF.

This clonotype was counted many times. The chain carries TRBV14 and TRBJ1-1; D may be TRBD1 (6 bases). Germline V gene sequence: CDR1 SGHDN, CDR2 FVKESK. V gave up 4 bases and J gave up 5 bases, with 11 bases separating them. This CDR3 is built from 13 residues. The CDR3: CASSPRTVTEAFF. The CDR3, as DNA: TGTGCCAGCAGCCCAAGGACAGTAACTGAAGCTTTCTTT.

In its sample, this clonotype was seen many times. The genes are TRBV5-1 and TRBJ2-7; D is unclear. V was clipped by 0 bases and J by 3 bases, with 7 bases between them. This CDR3 contains 13 residues. Germline V gives CDR1 SGHRS, CDR2 YFSETQ. CDR3 region: CASSLEIGYEQYV. The CDR3 nucleotides are TGCGCCAGCAGCTTGGAGATCGGCTACGAGCAGTACGTC.

This clonotype was detected ten times or more. The chain joins TRBV11-2 to TRBJ2-7, with 8 bases matching TRBD2. Trimming cost V 11 bases and J 12 bases; bases outside gene matches: 33. The CDR3 consists of 18 residues. The germline V gene encodes CDR1 SGHAT and CDR2 FQNNGV. DNA for the CDR3: TGTGCCGGAGGGGGACCTATAGGGGAAGCTAGCGGGCTCCCCCTCTCGTACTTC. Translated: CAGGGPIGEASGLPLSYF. Looking up the rest from reference TRBV11-2 and TRBJ2-7 gives the full variable domain: EAGVAQSPRYKIIEKRQSVAFWCNPISGHATLYWYQQILGQGPKLLIQFQNNGVVDDSQLPKDRFSAERLKGVDSTLKIQPAKLEDSAVYLCAGGGPIGEASGLPLSYFGPGTRLTVT.

This sequence joins TRBV28 and TRBJ2-3; TRBD1 agrees at 7 bases. Losses at the gene ends were 3 bases for V and 3 bases for J; bases not matched to a gene: 3. This CDR3 is built from 14 residues. In germline, CDR1 is MDHEN, CDR2 SYDVKM. In DNA, the CDR3 is TGTGCCAGCAGTTTGAAACAGGGGACAGATACGCAGTATTTT. It is translated as CASSLKQGTDTQYF.

This clonotype was counted many times. The chain is built from TRBV20-1 and TRBJ1-3, with a tentative D call TRBD1 (6 bases). Germline CDR1 is DFQATT and CDR2 is SNEGSKA (reference sequence). Trimming shortened V by 5 bases and J by 0 bases, and 11 bases separated the two germline ends. The CDR3 is 14 residues long. This chain's CDR3 is CSAGQSSSGNTIYF. Here the CDR3 DNA reads TGCAGTGCTGGACAGTCGAGCTCTGGAAACACCATATATTTT.

This clonotype was observed a handful of times. J is TRBJ1-1 and V is TRBV20-1, with D perhaps TRBD1 (5 bases). The length of the CDR3 is 14 residues. Germline CDR1 reads DFQATT; CDR2 reads SNEGSKA (reference sequence). Trimming removed 6 bases from V and 4 bases from J, with 18 bases in between. The CDR3 bases are TGCAGTGCCGGGATAAGGGGCATGAGCACTGAAGCTTTCTTT. Its translation is CSAGIRGMSTEAFF.

In its sample, this clonotype was seen many times. The rearrangement joins TRBV12-2 to TRBJ1-1; TRBD1 was called by the table and not checked on the DNA. TRBV12-2 is a documented pseudogene. The CDR3 is made up of 11 amino acids. CDR3 residues: CASRPLGKAFF. DNA of the CDR3: TGTGCAAGTCGCCCCCTAGGTAAAGCTTTCTTT.

This clonotype came up many times. This chain connects TRBV7-6 to TRBJ2-3, with 7 nucleotides matching TRBD2. V dropped 4 bases and J dropped 3; count of bases not matched to a gene: 1. CDR1 is SGHVS, CDR2 FNYEAQ, per germline. The CDR3 has 13 amino acids. CDR3 nucleotide sequence: TGTGCCAGCAGCTGGGGAGGGACAGATACGCAGTATTTT. As protein: CASSWGGTDTQYF.

The rearrangement links TRBV20-1 to TRBJ2-1; 11 bases fit TRBD2. Losses at the gene ends were 6 bases for V and 5 bases for J; bases not matched to a gene: 6. The CDR3 consists of 14 residues. The germline gives CDR1 DFQATT, CDR2 SNEGSKA (reference sequence). CDR3 loop: CSATGTSGNNEQFF. For the CDR3, the DNA is TGCAGTGCAACCGGGACTAGCGGAAACAATGAGCAGTTCTTC.